One and the same sample provided the 11 T cell receptor beta chains below, sequenced in a study of identical twins (dated by TCRdb to the mid-2010s). The library came from 5' RACE. These reads were obtained on an Illumina HiSeq 2000. TCRdb reprocessed the public reads (quality trimming at Q25 with fastp, clone calling with MiXCR) and kept in-frame beta chains. Rows are unified per CDR3 protein, each entry keeping the most common DNA and genes. The sample has 1.5 million to 2 million distinct CDR3 sequences on record, about 31% of them singletons. Clones ranked in the top ten supply under 0.35% of the sample. The sequenced sample consisted of cord blood. The receptor source for this set is a newborn girl in good health.

This clonotype turned up a few times. The CDR3 is CASSDSYYEQYF. CDR3 coding DNA: TGTGCCAGCAGCGACAGTTACTACGAGCAGTACTTC. The V and J genes are TRBV7-9 and TRBJ2-7; a weak D match, TRBD1 (5 bases). The length of the CDR3 is 12 residues. The V end was cut by 5 bases, the J end by 3 bases, with 8 bases between. Germline loops: CDR1 SEHNR, CDR2 FQNEAQ (reference sequence).

The rearrangement links TRBV6-1 to TRBJ1-5, with unresolved D. The CDR3 has 18 amino acids. Trimming removed 2 bases at V and 4 bases at J, with 21 bases between. CDR1 is MNHNS, CDR2 SASEGT, per germline. CDR3 sequence (DNA): TGTGCCAGCAGTGAAAACGGGCAGGAACGGCGGCCGAATCAGCCCCAGCATTTT. Translation: CASSENGQERRPNQPQHF.

This clonotype was seen only a few times. This sequence joins TRBV5-5 and TRBJ2-5; TRBD2 agrees at 10 bases. J gave up 11 bases and V 3 bases, and 10 bases lay outside the gene matches. The CDR3 covers 14 residues. Germline CDR1 and CDR2: SGHKS and YYEKEE (reference sequence). As DNA, the CDR3 is TGTGCCAGCAGCTCACTAGCGGGGTACAATGAGCAGTACTTC. This encodes CASSSLAGYNEQYF.

As for this clonotype: One junction end does not reproduce the germline sequence, and a read error may be involved. The V gene is TRBV12-3 or TRBV12-4, the J gene TRBJ2-2, with 10 positions matching TRBD1. This CDR3 has 16 residues. CDR3 amino acids: CASRTGGKSPTRELFF. In nucleotides, the CDR3 is TGTGCCAGCAGGACAGGGGGCAAATCCCCCACCCGGGAGCTGTTTTTT.

This clonotype was detected a few times. The genes are TRBV20-1 and TRBJ1-2; D is unresolved. This CDR3 contains 13 residues. CDR1 is DFQATT, CDR2 SNEGSKA, per germline (reference sequence). V was trimmed by 0 bases and J by 3 bases, leaving 8 bases between them. CDR3 sequence reads: CSARDWADYGYTF. Here the CDR3 DNA reads TGCAGTGCTAGAGACTGGGCGGACTATGGCTACACCTTC.

This rearrangement joins TRBV12-5 to TRBJ2-7; the D is unclear. Trimming removed 2 bases from V and 0 bases from J, with 14 bases in between. The germline gives CDR1 LGHNT, CDR2 FRNRAP. The CDR3 sequence is 16 residues long. The CDR3 DNA follows: TGTGCTAGTGGTTTGCCCCCCCGGCGAAGCTCCTACGAGCAGTACTTC. This translates into CASGLPPRRSSYEQYF.

This clonotype was observed a few times. The chain employs TRBV6-6 and TRBJ2-1; 12 bases are a match to TRBD1. CDR1 is MNHNY, CDR2 SVGAGI, per germline (reference sequence). The CDR3 runs 16 residues. The ends lost 6 bases at V and 8 bases at J; junction bases unmatched: 11. In DNA form, the CDR3 reads TGTGCCAGCAGAGATCCTAGGGACAGGGGGCAGGATGAGCAGTTCTTC. It encodes CASRDPRDRGQDEQFF.

This clonotype appeared a single time. The J gene is TRBJ2-1, the V gene TRBV12-3 or TRBV12-4; 7 nucleotides agree with TRBD1. CDR3 length: 16 residues. J gave up 2 bases and V 0 bases, and 4 bases lay outside the gene matches. CDR3 DNA: TGTGCCAGCAGTTTAGCGACAGGGAATGCCTACAATGAGCAGTTCTTC. Translated: CASSLATGNAYNEQFF.

This chain links TRBV5-1 with TRBJ1-4; 7 bases agree with TRBD1. The CDR3 runs 16 residues. Germline V gene lookup returns CDR1 SGHRS and CDR2 YFSETQ. Unmatched junction bases numbered 13, after V lost 7 bases and J lost 4 bases. In DNA form, the CDR3 reads TGCGCCAGCCAAGCCTCTGGGACAGCAAATAATGAAAAACTGTTTTTT. Translated, it gives CASQASGTANNEKLFF.

This clonotype was counted between two and nine times. The gene calls are TRBV20-1 and TRBJ1-2, with D unresolved. Germline CDR1 is DFQATT and CDR2 is SNEGSKA (reference sequence). Trimming shortened V by 5 bases and J by 4 bases, and 17 bases separated the two germline ends. The length of the CDR3 is 14 residues. The CDR3 DNA reads as TGCAGTGCTCATCAGACCCCGGTGGTCTATGGCTACACCTTC. This codes for CSAHQTPVVYGYTF.

In its sample, this clonotype was seen a few times. This chain joins TRBV27 and TRBJ2-3; a possible D gene is TRBD1 (6 bases). Germline assignment: CDR1 MNHEY and CDR2 SMNVEV (reference sequence). V lost 3 bases to trimming and J lost 4 bases, with 20 bases between them. CDR3 size: 17 residues. The CDR3 region is CASSLGSTGWLADTQYF. For the CDR3, the DNA is TGTGCCAGCAGTTTGGGGTCCACAGGGTGGCTAGCAGATACGCAGTATTTT.